The 17 T cell receptor beta chains below all came from one sample that was sequenced in a study of T-cell memory formation after mild COVID-19. TCRdb ran MiXCR on the 5' RACE reads and lists one entry per CDR3 protein. The table lists 65,000 to 100,000 distinct CDR3 sequences, 10% to 15% of them singletons. Sample: PBMCs or a T cell subset sorted from them (not recorded which). These receptors originate from a young man who had mild COVID-19 (a few samples of this study predate the infection). Cell type and time point are not known.

The V gene is TRBV29-1, the J gene TRBJ2-6; the D gene could be TRBD1 or TRBD2 (5 bases each). This CDR3 spans 14 amino acids. Germline values: CDR1 SQVTM, CDR2 ANQGSEA. V was shortened by 6 bases and J by 0 bases, with 9 bases between the two germline ends. CDR3 sequence (DNA): TGCAGCGTGGGGGAGAGCTCTGGGGCCAACGTCCTGACTTTC. Residues: CSVGESSGANVLTF.

The table lists this clonotype with a count of one. The chain is built from TRBV27 and TRBJ2-7; tentatively, D is TRBD2 (6 bases). Germline V lookup: CDR1 MNHEY, CDR2 SMNVEV (reference sequence). This CDR3 contains 13 residues. The germline V and J ends were trimmed by 5 bases and 6 bases, with 14 bases remaining between them. Here the CDR3 DNA reads TGTGCCAGCAGTCTTAATGGGGGGTCCGAGCAGTACTTC. Translation: CASSLNGGSEQYF.

This clonotype appeared a few times. The chain carries TRBV7-9 and TRBJ1-2, with D possibly matching TRBD1 (6 bases). Trimming took 4 bases from V and 4 from J, leaving 16 bases between them. This CDR3 has 15 amino acids. In germline, CDR1 is SEHNR, CDR2 FQNEAQ (reference sequence). The CDR3: CASSSTYRASYGYTF. The CDR3 coding sequence is TGTGCCAGCAGCTCCACATACAGGGCTTCCTATGGCTACACCTTC.

This clonotype was observed a handful of times. The chain is built from TRBV28 and TRBJ2-2, with a weak D call TRBD1 (6 bases). Between the trimmed V and J ends, which lost 5 bases and 6 bases, there was a span of 16 bases. Germline loops: CDR1 MDHEN, CDR2 SYDVKM. The CDR3 runs 15 residues. CDR3 residues: CASSPRRGRSGELFF. The CDR3 bases are TGTGCCAGCAGTCCCCGCAGGGGCAGGTCCGGGGAGCTGTTTTTT.

This clonotype was seen repeatedly, ten times or more. The rearrangement links TRBV6-2 or TRBV6-3 to TRBJ2-3; no reliable D call. V lost 2 bases, J lost 4 bases, and 1 base lay in between. Germline CDR1 is MNHEY and CDR2 is SVGEGT. There are 11 residues in the CDR3. As DNA, the CDR3 is TGTGCCAGCAGTTACGCAGATACGCAGTATTTT. It encodes CASSYADTQYF.

The rearrangement links TRBV12-3 or TRBV12-4 to TRBJ2-1; 9 nucleotides line up with TRBD1. The CDR3 consists of 15 residues. J gave up 0 bases and V 6 bases, and 3 bases lay outside the gene matches. The CDR3, as DNA: TGTGCCAGCAGCCCACAGGGGGCCTCCTACAATGAGCAGTTCTTC. Translating gives CASSPQGASYNEQFF.

This clonotype has ten or more counts. The genes are TRBV7-8 and TRBJ2-3; TRBD2 agrees at 7 bases. The CDR3 extends over 17 amino acids. CDR1 is SGHVS and CDR2 is FQNEAQ in the germline V gene. V was pared by 4 bases and J by 0 bases, with 10 bases of the junction left unmatched. The CDR3 sequence is CASSYTDIGGSTDTQYF. As DNA, the CDR3 is TGTGCCAGCAGCTACACAGATATCGGGGGGAGCACAGATACGCAGTATTTT.

Only a few counts were recorded for this clonotype. The chain recombines TRBV29-1 with TRBJ2-1; 12 positions agree with TRBD2. V trimming: 4 bases; J trimming: 5 bases; junction bases outside the gene matches: 0. CDR3 size: 13 residues. The germline CDR1 and CDR2 sequences are SQVTM and ANQGSEA. The CDR3 nucleotides read TGCAGCGTTGGACTAGCGGGGGACAATGAGCAGTTCTTC. As protein: CSVGLAGDNEQFF.

The gene calls are TRBV4-2 and TRBJ1-2; tentatively, D is TRBD1 (5 bases). With 0 bases removed from V and 7 bases from J, the gap between germline ends came to 6 bases. Germline V CDR1 and CDR2: LGHNA, YNFKEQ. The CDR3 covers 12 residues. Here the CDR3 reads CASSQDRAGYTF. CDR3 in DNA: TGTGCCAGCAGCCAAGACAGGGCTGGCTACACCTTC.

The chain carries TRBV12-3 or TRBV12-4 and TRBJ1-1; TRBD1 agrees at 7 bases. J gave up 0 bases and V 4 bases, and 5 bases lay outside the gene matches. The CDR3 consists of 15 residues. Here the CDR3 reads CASSSWDSLNTEAFF. The DNA of the CDR3 is TGTGCCAGCAGTTCCTGGGACAGCCTGAACACTGAAGCTTTCTTT.

The chain recombines TRBV6-2 or TRBV6-3 with TRBJ2-2; D perhaps matches TRBD2 (6 bases). The germline V gene has CDR1 MNHEY and CDR2 SVGEGT. Trimming removed 5 bases from V and 5 bases from J, with 18 bases in between. CDR3 length: 16 amino acids. The CDR3 protein is CASSTRDPGETGELFF. CDR3 coding DNA: TGTGCCAGCAGTACCAGGGACCCGGGGGAGACCGGGGAGCTGTTTTTT.

This clonotype was detected only a few times. The CDR3 DNA sequence: TGTGCCAGCAGCTCGGGGGGCAGGGGCTACACCTTC. This sequence encodes CASSSGGRGYTF. This rearrangement joins TRBV7-2 to TRBJ1-2; tentatively, D is TRBD1 (6 bases). The V end was cut by 4 bases, the J end by 8 bases, with 11 bases between. Germline V CDR1 and CDR2: SGHTA, FQGNSA. This CDR3 region has 12 residues.

The chain carries TRBV5-1 and TRBJ2-3; weak D call: TRBD1 (6 bases). Trimming cost V 0 bases and J 5 bases, with 10 bases left between them. The V gene's germline CDR1 is SGHRS and CDR2 YFSETQ. The CDR3 runs 14 residues. CDR3 sequence reads: CASSLVTGRDTQYF. For the CDR3, the DNA is TGCGCCAGCAGCTTGGTTACAGGGCGAGATACGCAGTATTTT. The entire variable domain, with the rest obtained from reference TRBV5-1 and TRBJ2-3, is as follows: KAGVTQTPRYLIKTRGQQVTLSCSPISGHRSVSWYQQTPGQGLQFLFEYFSETQRNKGNFPGRFSGRQFSNSRSEMNVSTLELGDSALYLCASSLVTGRDTQYFGPGTRLTVL.

The sample holds a few counts of this clonotype. The chain couples TRBV4-1 to TRBJ1-1; 7 bases are shared with TRBD1. The CDR3 extends over 16 amino acids. The germline V gene encodes CDR1 MGHRA and CDR2 YSYEKL. J lost 4 bases, V lost 0 bases, and 8 bases had no gene match. The CDR3 nucleotides are TGCGCCAGCAGCCAAGAAAGTGGGCAGGGGGTCACTGAAGCTTTCTTT. Translating it yields CASSQESGQGVTEAFF.

The chain uses TRBV15 and TRBJ2-5; D is unclear. The CDR3 is made up of 15 amino acids. Trimming cost V 4 bases and J 1 base, with 13 bases left between them. Germline V gene lookup returns CDR1 LNHNV and CDR2 YYDKDF (reference sequence). The CDR3 sequence is CATSKNWEAQETQYF. DNA for the CDR3: TGTGCCACCAGCAAAAACTGGGAAGCCCAAGAGACCCAGTACTTC.

The chain links TRBV11-3 to TRBJ2-3; 8 nucleotides align to TRBD1. This CDR3 contains 16 residues. CDR1 and CDR2 (germline): SGHNT, YENEEA. The ends lost 4 bases at V and 5 bases at J; junction bases unmatched: 11. CDR3 protein: CASSSRQGKLGDTQYF. The CDR3 nucleotides are TGTGCCAGCAGCTCCCGACAGGGGAAACTAGGAGATACGCAGTATTTT.

This clonotype occurred a few times. The rearrangement links TRBV19 to TRBJ1-1; D may be TRBD1 (5 bases). The V and J ends lost 6 bases and 3 bases respectively, with 23 bases between them. Germline-derived CDR1 and CDR2 are LNHDA and SQIVND (reference sequence). This CDR3 has 17 residues. In DNA form, the CDR3 reads TGTGCCAGTAGCCACCCCGGGGACCTCGGCCCTCACACTGAAGCTTTCTTT. Translating it yields CASSHPGDLGPHTEAFF. Looking up the rest from reference TRBV19 and TRBJ1-1 gives the full variable domain: DGGITQSPKYLFRKEGQNVTLSCEQNLNHDAMYWYRQDPGQGLRLIYYSQIVNDFQKGDIAEGYSVSREKKESFPLTVTSAQKNPTAFYLCASSHPGDLGPHTEAFFGQGTRLTVV.